Each of the 9 T cell receptor beta chains below was sequenced from the same sample in a study of metastatic and nonmetastatic thyroid tumors. MiXCR re-clonotyped the PCR reads for TCRdb. In the table there are about 25,000 clones, about 20% of which are singletons. The entire patient cohort was treatment-naive prior to thyroid surgery. Specimen: blood. The receptors stem from a male donor with papillary thyroid cancer or a benign thyroid nodule (not recorded which). Some clones in this sample may be carry-over from other donors' samples.

By its share, this clone is medium-sized. The chain uses TRBV28 and TRBJ1-1; D is undetermined. Germline CDR1 MDHEN, CDR2 SYDVKM. The V end lost 3 bases, the J end lost 1 base, and 6 bases lay between the germline ends. This CDR3 spans 13 amino acids. The CDR3 reads CASSFTTNTEAFF. The CDR3 DNA reads TGTGCCAGCAGTTTTACGACGAACACTGAAGCTTTCTTT. The full variable domain, completed using reference TRBV28 and TRBJ1-1, is DVKVTQSSRYLVKRTGEKVFLECVQDMDHENMFWYRQDPGLGLRLIYFSYDVKMKEKGDIPEGYSVSREKKERFSLILESASTNQTSMYLCASSFTTNTEAFFGQGTRLTVV.

This clone was detected many times. The chain carries TRBV13 and TRBJ1-1; D is unresolved. V was trimmed by 3 bases and J by 0 bases, leaving 8 bases between them. CDR1 and CDR2 (germline): PRHDT, FYEKMQ (reference sequence). This CDR3 is 14 amino acids long. The CDR3 nucleotides are TGTGCCAGCAGCTTTGGGGTTATGAACACTGAAGCTTTCTTT. Residues: CASSFGVMNTEAFF.

This clone was observed many times. The CDR3 loop reads CASSPGQGGEKLFF. CDR3 DNA sequence: TGTGCCAGCAGTCCGGGACAGGGAGGTGAAAAACTGTTTTTT. V is TRBV9 and J is TRBJ1-4, with 9 positions matching TRBD1. The germline CDR1 and CDR2 sequences are SGDLS and YYNGEE. The CDR3 length is 14 residues. V trimming: 5 bases; J trimming: 7 bases; junction bases outside the gene matches: 6.

This clone was counted many times. This CDR3 is CASTQGGGRYEQYF. The CDR3 bases are TGTGCCAGCACACAAGGAGGGGGCAGATACGAGCAGTACTTC. The gene calls are TRBV6-2 or TRBV6-3 and TRBJ2-7; D perhaps matches TRBD1 (7 bases). Trimming removed 7 bases from V and 4 bases from J, with 17 bases in between. Germline V CDR1 and CDR2: MNHEY, SVGEGT. The CDR3 runs 14 residues.

This clone was detected ten times or more. The V and J genes are TRBV10-3 and TRBJ2-7, with D perhaps matching TRBD2 (5 bases). Germline V lookup: CDR1 ENHRY, CDR2 SYGVKD. This CDR3 contains 12 residues. V was clipped by 10 bases and J by 3 bases, with 13 bases between them. CDR3 sequence (DNA): TGTGCCACTCAGAAGAGGGACTACGAGCAGTACTTC. Its translation is CATQKRDYEQYF.

By proportion, this clone is medium-sized. The chain joins TRBV30 to TRBJ2-7; 7 bases are shared with TRBD2. V dropped 5 bases and J dropped 3; count of bases not matched to a gene: 1. Per the germline V gene, CDR1 is GTSNPN and CDR2 is SVGIG (reference sequence). CDR3 length equals 11 residues. The CDR3 loop is CAWGGSYEQYF. CDR3 DNA sequence: TGTGCCTGGGGCGGGAGCTACGAGCAGTACTTC.

This clone was observed many times. V usage is TRBV5-1 and J usage is TRBJ1-2; D is perhaps TRBD1 (5 bases). This CDR3 has 12 amino acids. Germline CDR1 SGHRS, CDR2 YFSETQ. V lost 7 bases to trimming and J lost 8 bases, with 15 bases between them. This CDR3 is CASSRGAKGYTF. For the CDR3, the DNA is TGCGCCAGCTCTCGGGGCGCGAAGGGCTACACCTTC.

This clone was seen a few times. This chain joins TRBV11-2 and TRBJ1-5; a possible D gene is TRBD1 (5 bases). The ends were cut back, 2 bases at V and 4 bases at J, with 18 bases in the middle. This CDR3 region has 17 residues. Per the germline V gene, CDR1 is SGHAT and CDR2 is FQNNGV. CDR3 loop: CASSLKREGLDNQPQHF. CDR3 bases: TGTGCCAGCAGCTTAAAAAGGGAGGGGCTGGATAATCAGCCCCAGCATTTT.

This clone was seen many times. The chain uses TRBV6-4 and TRBJ2-2, with 7 bases matching TRBD2. Germline V gene data show CDR1 as MRHNA and CDR2 as SNTAGT. J gave up 0 bases and V 4 bases, and 2 bases lay outside the gene matches. The CDR3 length is 15 residues. The CDR3 here is CASSAAGPNTGELFF. The CDR3, as DNA: TGTGCCAGCAGTGCAGCGGGGCCGAACACCGGGGAGCTGTTTTTT.